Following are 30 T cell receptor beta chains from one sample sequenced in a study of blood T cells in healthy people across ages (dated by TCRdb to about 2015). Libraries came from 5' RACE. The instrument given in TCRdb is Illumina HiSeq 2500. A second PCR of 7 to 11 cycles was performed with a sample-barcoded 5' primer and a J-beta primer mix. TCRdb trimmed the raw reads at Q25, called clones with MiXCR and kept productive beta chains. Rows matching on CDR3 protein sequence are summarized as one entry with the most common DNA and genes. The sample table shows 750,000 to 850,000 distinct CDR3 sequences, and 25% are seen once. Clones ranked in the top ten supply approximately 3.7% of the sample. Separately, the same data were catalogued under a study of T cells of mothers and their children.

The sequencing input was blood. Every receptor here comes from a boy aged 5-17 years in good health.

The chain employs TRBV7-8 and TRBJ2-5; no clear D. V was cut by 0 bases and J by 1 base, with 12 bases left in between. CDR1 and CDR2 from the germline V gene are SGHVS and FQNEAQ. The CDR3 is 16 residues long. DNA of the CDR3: TGTGCCAGCAGCTTAGCCATCAGAACCTCCCAAGAGACCCAGTACTTC. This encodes CASSLAIRTSQETQYF.

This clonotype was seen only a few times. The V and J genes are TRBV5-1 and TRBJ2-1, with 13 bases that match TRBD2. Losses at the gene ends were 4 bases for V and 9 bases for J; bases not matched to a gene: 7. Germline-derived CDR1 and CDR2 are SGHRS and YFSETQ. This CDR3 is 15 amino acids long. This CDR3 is CASSQGLAGTGEQFF. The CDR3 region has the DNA TGCGCCAGCAGCCAGGGACTAGCGGGGACGGGTGAGCAGTTCTTC.

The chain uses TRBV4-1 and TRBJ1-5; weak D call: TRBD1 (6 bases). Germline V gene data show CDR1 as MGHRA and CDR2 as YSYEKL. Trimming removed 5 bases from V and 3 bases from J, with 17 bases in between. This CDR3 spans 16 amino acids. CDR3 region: CASSFQPGQLNQPQHF. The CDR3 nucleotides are TGCGCCAGCAGCTTTCAACCCGGACAGCTCAATCAGCCCCAGCATTTT.

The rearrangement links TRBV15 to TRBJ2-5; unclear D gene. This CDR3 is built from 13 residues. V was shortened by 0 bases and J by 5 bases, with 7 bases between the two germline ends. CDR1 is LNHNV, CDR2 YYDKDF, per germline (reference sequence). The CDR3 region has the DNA TGTGCCACCAGCAGAGACAGCGCGGAGACCCAGTACTTC. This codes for CATSRDSAETQYF.

This CDR3 reads CASSLVASDTQYF. The CDR3 DNA sequence: TGTGCCAGCAGCTTAGTTGCCTCCGATACGCAGTATTTT. The chain is built from TRBV7-2 and TRBJ2-3; no firm D call. V shed 1 base and J shed 6 bases, with 8 bases lying between them. Germline V gene lookup returns CDR1 SGHTA and CDR2 FQGNSA. This CDR3 comprises 13 residues.

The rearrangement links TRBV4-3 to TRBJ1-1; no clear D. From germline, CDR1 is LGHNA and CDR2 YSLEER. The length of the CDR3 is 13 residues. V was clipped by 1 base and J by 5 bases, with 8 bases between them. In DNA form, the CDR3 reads TGCGCCAGCAGCCAAGGCCTAGTAACTGAAGCTTTCTTT. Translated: CASSQGLVTEAFF.

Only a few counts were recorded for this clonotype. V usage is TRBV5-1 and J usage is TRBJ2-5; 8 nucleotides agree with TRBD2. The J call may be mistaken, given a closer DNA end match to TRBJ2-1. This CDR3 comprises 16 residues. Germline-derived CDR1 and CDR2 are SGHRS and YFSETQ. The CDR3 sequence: CASSSTLGTRANEQFF. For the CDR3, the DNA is TGCGCCAGCAGCTCCACCCTTGGGACTAGGGCAAATGAGCAGTTCTTC.

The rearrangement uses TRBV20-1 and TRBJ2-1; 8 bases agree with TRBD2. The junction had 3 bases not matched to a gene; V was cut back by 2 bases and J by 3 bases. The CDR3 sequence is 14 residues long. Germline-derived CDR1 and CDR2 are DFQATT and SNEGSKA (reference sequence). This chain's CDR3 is CSARKSGGYNEQFF. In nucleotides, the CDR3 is TGCAGTGCTAGAAAAAGCGGGGGCTACAATGAGCAGTTCTTC.

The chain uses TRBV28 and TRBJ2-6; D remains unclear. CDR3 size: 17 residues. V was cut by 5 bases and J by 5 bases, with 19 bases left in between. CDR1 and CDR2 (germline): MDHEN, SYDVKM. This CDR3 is CASSLDTPPDRANVLTF. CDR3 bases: TGTGCCAGCAGTCTAGACACTCCCCCGGATCGGGCCAACGTCCTGACTTTC. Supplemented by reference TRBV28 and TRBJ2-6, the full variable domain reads DVKVTQSSRYLVKRTGEKVFLECVQDMDHENMFWYRQDPGLGLRLIYFSYDVKMKEKGDIPEGYSVSREKKERFSLILESASTNQTSMYLCASSLDTPPDRANVLTFGAGSRLTVL.

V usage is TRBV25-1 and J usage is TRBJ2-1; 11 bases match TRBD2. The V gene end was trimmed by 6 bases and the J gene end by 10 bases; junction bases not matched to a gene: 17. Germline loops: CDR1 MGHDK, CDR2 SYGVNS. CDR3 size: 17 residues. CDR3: CASSHRLVSGRAVEQFF. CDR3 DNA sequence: TGTGCCAGCAGCCACCGGTTGGTTAGCGGGAGGGCCGTGGAGCAGTTCTTC.

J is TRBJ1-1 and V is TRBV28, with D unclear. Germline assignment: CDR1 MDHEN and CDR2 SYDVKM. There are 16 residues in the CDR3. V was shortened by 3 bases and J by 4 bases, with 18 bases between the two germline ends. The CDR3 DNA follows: TGTGCCAGCAGTTTTACCGTTCGGGAGGCGGGCACTGAAGCTTTCTTT. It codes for CASSFTVREAGTEAFF.

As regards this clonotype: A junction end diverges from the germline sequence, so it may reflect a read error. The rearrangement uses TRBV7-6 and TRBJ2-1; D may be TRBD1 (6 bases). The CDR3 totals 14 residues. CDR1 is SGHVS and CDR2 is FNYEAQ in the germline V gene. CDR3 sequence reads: CASSLRAGDNEQFF. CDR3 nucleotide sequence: TGTGCCAGCAGCTTAAGGGCCGGGGACAACGAGCAGTTCTTC. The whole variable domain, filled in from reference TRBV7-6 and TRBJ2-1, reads GAGVSQSPRYKVTKRGQDVALRCDPISGHVSLYWYRQALGQGPEFLTYFNYEAQQDKSGLPNDRFSAERPEGSISTLTIQRTEQRDSAMYRCASSLRAGDNEQFFGPGTRLTVL.

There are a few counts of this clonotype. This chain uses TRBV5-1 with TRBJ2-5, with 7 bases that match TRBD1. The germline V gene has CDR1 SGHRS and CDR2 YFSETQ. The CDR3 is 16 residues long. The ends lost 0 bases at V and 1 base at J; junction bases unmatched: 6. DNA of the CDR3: TGCGCCAGCAGCTTGGAAGCGACAGGGCCCCAAGAGACCCAGTACTTC. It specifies CASSLEATGPQETQYF.

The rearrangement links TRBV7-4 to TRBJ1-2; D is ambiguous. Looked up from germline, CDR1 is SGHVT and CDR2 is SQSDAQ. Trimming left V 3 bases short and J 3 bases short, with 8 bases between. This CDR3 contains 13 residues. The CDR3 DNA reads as TGTGCCAGCAGCTTCCGGGCCCACTATGGCTACACCTTC. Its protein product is CASSFRAHYGYTF. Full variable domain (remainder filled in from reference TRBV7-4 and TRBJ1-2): GAGVSQSPRYKVAKRGRDVALRCDSISGHVTLYWYRQTLGQGSEVLTYSQSDAQRDKSGRPSGRFSAERPERSVSTLKIQRTEQGDSAVYLCASSFRAHYGYTFGSGTRLTVV.

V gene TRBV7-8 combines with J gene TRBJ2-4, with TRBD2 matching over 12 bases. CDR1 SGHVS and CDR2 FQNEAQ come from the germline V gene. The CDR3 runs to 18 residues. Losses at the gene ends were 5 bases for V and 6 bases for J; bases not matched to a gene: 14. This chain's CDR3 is CASSPWTSGAMVVNIQYF. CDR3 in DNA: TGTGCCAGCAGCCCTTGGACTAGCGGGGCGATGGTAGTAAACATTCAGTACTTC.

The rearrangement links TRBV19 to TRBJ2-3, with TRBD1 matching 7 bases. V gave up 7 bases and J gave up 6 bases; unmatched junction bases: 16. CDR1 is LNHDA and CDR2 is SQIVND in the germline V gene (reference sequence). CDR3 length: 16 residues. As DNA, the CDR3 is TGTGCCAGTAAGGGGGTACAGGGGCCGAAAGGGGATACGCAGTATTTT. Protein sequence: CASKGVQGPKGDTQYF.

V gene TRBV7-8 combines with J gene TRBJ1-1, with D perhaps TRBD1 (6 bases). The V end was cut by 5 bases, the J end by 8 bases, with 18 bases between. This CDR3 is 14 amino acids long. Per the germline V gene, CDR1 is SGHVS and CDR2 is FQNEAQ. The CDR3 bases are TGTGCCAGCAGCCCCAGGGGATGGCAGGTCGAAGCTTTCTTT. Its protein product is CASSPRGWQVEAFF.

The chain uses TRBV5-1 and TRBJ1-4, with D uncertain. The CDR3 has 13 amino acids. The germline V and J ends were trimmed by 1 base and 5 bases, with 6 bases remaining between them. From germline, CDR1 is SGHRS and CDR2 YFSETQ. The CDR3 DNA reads TGCGCCAGCAGCTTGACGCTAAATGAAAAACTGTTTTTT. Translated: CASSLTLNEKLFF.

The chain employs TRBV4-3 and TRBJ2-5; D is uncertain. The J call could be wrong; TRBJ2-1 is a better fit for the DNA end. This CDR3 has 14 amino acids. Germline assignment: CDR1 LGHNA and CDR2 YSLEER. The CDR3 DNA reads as TGCGCCAGCAGCCAACGTGATCGGGCCAATGAGCAGTTCTTC. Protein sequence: CASSQRDRANEQFF.

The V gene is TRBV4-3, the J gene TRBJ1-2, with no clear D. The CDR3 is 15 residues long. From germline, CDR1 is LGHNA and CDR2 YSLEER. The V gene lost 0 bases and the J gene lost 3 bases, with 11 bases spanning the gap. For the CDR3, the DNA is TGCGCCAGCAGCCAAGATGGACCGAAGGACTATGGCTACACCTTC. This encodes CASSQDGPKDYGYTF.

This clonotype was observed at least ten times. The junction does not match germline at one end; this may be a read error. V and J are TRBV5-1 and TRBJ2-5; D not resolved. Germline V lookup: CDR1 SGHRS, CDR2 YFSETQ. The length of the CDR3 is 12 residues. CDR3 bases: TGTGCCAGCAGTTACTCCCAAGAGACCCAGTACTTC. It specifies CASSYSQETQYF. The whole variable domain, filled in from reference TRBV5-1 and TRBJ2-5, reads KAGVTQTPRYLIKTRGQQVTLSCSPISGHRSVSWYQQTPGQGLQFLFEYFSETQRNKGNFPGRFSGRQFSNSRSEMNVSTLELGDSALYLCASSYSQETQYFGPGTRLLVL.

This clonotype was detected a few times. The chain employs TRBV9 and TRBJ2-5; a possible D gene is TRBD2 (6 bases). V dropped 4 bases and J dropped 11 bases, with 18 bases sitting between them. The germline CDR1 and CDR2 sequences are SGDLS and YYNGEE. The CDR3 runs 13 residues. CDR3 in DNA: TGTGCCAGCAGCACCGGGACTTCGGGGGAGCAGTACTTC. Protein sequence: CASSTGTSGEQYF.

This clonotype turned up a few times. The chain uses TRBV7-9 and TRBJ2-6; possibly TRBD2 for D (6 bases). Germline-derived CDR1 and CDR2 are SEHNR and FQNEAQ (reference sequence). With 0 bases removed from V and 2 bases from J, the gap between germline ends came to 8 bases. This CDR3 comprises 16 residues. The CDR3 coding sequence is TGTGCCAGCAGCTTAGCGGGAGGACCTGGGGCCAACGTCCTGACTTTC. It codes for CASSLAGGPGANVLTF.

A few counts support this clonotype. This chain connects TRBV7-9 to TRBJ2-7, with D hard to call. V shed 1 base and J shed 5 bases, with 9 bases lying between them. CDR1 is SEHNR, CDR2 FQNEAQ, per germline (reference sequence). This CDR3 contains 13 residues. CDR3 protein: CASSLVRAHEQYF. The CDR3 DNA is TGTGCCAGCAGCTTAGTCAGAGCCCACGAGCAGTACTTC.

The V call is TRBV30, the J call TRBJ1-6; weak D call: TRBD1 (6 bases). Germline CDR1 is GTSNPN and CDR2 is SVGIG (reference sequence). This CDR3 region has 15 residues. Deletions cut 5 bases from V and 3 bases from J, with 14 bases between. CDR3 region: CAWEPPGDYNSPLHF. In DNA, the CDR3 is TGTGCCTGGGAACCCCCAGGGGACTATAATTCACCCCTCCACTTT. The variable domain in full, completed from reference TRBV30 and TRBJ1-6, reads SQTIHQWPATLVQPVGSPLSLECTVEGTSNPNLYWYRQAAGRGLQLLFYSVGIGQISSEVPQNLSASRPQDRQFILSSKKLLLSDSGFYLCAWEPPGDYNSPLHFGNGTRLTVT.

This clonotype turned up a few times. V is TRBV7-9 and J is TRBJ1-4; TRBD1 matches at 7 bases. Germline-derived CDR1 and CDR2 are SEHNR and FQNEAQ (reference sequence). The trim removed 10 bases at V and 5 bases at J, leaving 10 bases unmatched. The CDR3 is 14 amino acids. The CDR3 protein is CATAGTEKNEKLFF. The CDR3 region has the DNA TGTGCCACCGCCGGGACAGAGAAAAATGAAAAACTGTTTTTT.

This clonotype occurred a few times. CDR3 loop: CSVLGGQGAANEQYF. The DNA of the CDR3 is TGCAGCGTCCTGGGGGGACAGGGGGCGGCCAACGAGCAGTACTTC. The rearrangement joins TRBV29-1 to TRBJ2-7; the match to TRBD1 covers 12 bases. The CDR3 sequence is 15 residues long. The junction had 11 bases not matched to a gene; V was cut back by 6 bases and J by 5 bases. Per germline, CDR1 SQVTM and CDR2 ANQGSEA.

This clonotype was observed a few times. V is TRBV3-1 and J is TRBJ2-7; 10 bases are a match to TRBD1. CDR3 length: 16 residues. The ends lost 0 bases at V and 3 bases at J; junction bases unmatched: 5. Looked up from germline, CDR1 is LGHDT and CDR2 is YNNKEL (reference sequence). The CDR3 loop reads CASSQDTGTGDYEQYF. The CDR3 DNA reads TGTGCCAGCAGCCAAGATACCGGGACAGGGGACTACGAGCAGTACTTC.

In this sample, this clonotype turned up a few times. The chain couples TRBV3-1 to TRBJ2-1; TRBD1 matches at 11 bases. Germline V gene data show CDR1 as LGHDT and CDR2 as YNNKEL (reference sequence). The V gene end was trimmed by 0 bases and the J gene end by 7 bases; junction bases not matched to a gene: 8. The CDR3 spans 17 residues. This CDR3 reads CASSQDLGQGARNEQFF. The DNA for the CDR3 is TGTGCCAGCAGCCAAGATCTAGGACAGGGGGCGCGTAATGAGCAGTTCTTC.

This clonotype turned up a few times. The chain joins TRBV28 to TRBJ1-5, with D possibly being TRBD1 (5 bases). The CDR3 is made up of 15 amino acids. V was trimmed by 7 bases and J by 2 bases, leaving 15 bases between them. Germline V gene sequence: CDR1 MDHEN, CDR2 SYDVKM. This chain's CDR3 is CASNQLGTGNQPQHF. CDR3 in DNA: TGTGCCAGCAACCAACTAGGGACGGGCAATCAGCCCCAGCATTTT.